This T cell receptor beta chain was identified during a study of radiation and T cells in renal cell carcinoma. Time point defined: baseline pretreatment blood. The treatment denotes: 15 Gy SBRT to primary tumor, nephrectomy 4 weeks later. Profiling relied on immunoSEQ multiplex PCR, and the TCRdb table lists in-frame clones only, not all of them. Here the sample spans 130,000 to 150,000 clones, about 88% being singletons. The length of the CDR3 is 14 residues. The V end was cut by 0 bases, the J end by 8 bases, with 8 bases between. CDR1 and CDR2 (germline): LNHNV, YYDKDF (reference sequence). This specimen was blood, taken from a patient whose treatment included radiotherapy and nephrectomy. This clonotype was obtained from a woman aged 45-65 years with renal cell carcinoma. V gene TRBV15 combines with J gene TRBJ1-6; D remains unclear. CDR3 in amino acids: CATSRDRVYSPLHF. Here the CDR3 DNA reads TGTGCCACCAGCAGAGATCGTGTGTATTCACCCCTCCACTTT.